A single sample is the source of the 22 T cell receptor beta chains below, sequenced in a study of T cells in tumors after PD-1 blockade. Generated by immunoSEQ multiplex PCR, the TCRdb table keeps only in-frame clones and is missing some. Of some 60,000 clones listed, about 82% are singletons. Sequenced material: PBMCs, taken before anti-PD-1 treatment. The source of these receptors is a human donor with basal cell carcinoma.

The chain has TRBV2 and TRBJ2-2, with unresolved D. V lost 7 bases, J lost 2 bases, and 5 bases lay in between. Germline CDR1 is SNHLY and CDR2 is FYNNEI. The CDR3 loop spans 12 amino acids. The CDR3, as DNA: TGTGCCAGCACCGACAACACCGGGGAGCTGTTTTTT. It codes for CASTDNTGELFF.

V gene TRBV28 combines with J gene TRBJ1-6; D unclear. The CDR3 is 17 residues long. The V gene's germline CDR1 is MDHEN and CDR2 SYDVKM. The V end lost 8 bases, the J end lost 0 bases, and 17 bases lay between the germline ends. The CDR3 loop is CASGGERLSSYNSPLHF. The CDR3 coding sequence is TGTGCCAGCGGCGGCGAGAGACTGAGCTCCTATAATTCACCCCTCCACTTT.

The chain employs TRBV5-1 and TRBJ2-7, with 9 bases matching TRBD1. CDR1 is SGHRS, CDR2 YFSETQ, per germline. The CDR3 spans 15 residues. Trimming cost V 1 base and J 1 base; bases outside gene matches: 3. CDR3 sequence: CASSLSGTGSYEQYF. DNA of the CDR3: TGCGCCAGCAGCTTGTCAGGGACAGGGTCCTACGAGCAGTACTTC. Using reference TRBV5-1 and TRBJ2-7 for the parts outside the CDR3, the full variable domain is KAGVTQTPRYLIKTRGQQVTLSCSPISGHRSVSWYQQTPGQGLQFLFEYFSETQRNKGNFPGRFSGRQFSNSRSEMNVSTLELGDSALYLCASSLSGTGSYEQYFGPGTRLTVT.

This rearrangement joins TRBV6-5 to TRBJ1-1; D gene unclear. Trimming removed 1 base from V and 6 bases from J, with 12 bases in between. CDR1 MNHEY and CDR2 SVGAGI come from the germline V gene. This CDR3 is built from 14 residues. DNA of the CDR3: TGTGCCAGCAGTTACTTAGCAGGATCGTCTGAAGCTTTCTTT. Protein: CASSYLAGSSEAFF.

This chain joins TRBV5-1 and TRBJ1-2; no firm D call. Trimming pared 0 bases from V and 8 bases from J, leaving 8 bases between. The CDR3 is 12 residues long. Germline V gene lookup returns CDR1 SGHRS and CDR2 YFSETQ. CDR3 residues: CASSLGSGGYTF. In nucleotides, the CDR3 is TGCGCCAGCAGCTTGGGTTCTGGGGGCTACACCTTC.

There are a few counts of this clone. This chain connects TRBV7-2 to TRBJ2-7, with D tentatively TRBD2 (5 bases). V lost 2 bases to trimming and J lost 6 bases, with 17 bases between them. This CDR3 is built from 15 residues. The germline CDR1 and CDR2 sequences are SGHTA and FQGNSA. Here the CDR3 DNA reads TGTGCCAGCAGCTTACGGGTGAGGGATTTCGTCGAGCAGTACTTC. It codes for CASSLRVRDFVEQYF. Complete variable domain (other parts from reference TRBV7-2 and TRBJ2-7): GAGVSQSPSNKVTEKGKDVELRCDPISGHTALYWYRQSLGQGLEFLIYFQGNSAPDKSGLPSDRFSAERTGGSVSTLTIQRTQQEDSAVYLCASSLRVRDFVEQYFGPGTRLTVT.

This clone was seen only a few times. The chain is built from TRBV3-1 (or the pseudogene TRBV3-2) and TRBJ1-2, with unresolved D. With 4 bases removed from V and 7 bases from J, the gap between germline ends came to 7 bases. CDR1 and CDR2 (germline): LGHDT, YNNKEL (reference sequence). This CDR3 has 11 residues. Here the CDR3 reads CASSLQGGYTF. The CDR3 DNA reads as TGTGCCAGCAGCCTCCAAGGTGGCTACACCTTC.

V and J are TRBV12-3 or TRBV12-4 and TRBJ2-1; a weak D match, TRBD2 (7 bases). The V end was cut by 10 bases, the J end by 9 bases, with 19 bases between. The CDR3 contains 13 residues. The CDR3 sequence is CATKGRGALEQFF. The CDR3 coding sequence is TGTGCCACCAAGGGGAGGGGGGCTCTTGAGCAGTTCTTC.

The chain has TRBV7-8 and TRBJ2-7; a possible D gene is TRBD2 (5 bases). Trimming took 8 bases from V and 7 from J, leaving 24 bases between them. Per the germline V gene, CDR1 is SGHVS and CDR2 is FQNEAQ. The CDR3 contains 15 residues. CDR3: CASSLRRTASGEQYF. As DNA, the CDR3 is TGTGCCAGCTCCCTCCGCAGAACGGCCTCGGGGGAGCAGTACTTC.

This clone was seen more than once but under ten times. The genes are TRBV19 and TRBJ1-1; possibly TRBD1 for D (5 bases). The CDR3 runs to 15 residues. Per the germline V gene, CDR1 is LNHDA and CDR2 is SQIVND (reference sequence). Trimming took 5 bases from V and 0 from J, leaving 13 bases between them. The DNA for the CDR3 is TGTGCCAGTAGTCCGCGGGGCGACGTGAACACTGAAGCTTTCTTT. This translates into CASSPRGDVNTEAFF. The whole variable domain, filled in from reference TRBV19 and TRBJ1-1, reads DGGITQSPKYLFRKEGQNVTLSCEQNLNHDAMYWYRQDPGQGLRLIYYSQIVNDFQKGDIAEGYSVSREKKESFPLTVTSAQKNPTAFYLCASSPRGDVNTEAFFGQGTRLTVV.

The DNA of the CDR3 is TGTGCCAGCAGTTTGGACAGGGTTTTGAGGGAGCAGTACTTC. Protein sequence: CASSLDRVLREQYF. The genes are TRBV6-5 and TRBJ2-7; 8 bases fit TRBD1. The length of the CDR3 is 14 residues. The V and J ends lost 4 bases and 7 bases, in that order; junction bases with no gene match: 9. Germline V CDR1 and CDR2: MNHEY, SVGAGI.

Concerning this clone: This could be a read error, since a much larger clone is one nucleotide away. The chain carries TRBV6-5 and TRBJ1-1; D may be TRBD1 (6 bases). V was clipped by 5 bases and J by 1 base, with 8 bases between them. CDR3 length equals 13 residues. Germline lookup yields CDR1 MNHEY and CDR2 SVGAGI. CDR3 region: CASSRQENTEAFF. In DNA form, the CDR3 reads TGTGCCAGCAGTCGACAGGAGAACACTGAAGCTTTCTTT.

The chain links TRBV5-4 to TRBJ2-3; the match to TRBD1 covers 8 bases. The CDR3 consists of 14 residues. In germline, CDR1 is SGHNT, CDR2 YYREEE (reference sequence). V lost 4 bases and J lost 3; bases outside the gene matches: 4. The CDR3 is CASSRDRLTDTQYF. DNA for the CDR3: TGTGCCAGCAGCAGGGACAGGCTTACAGATACGCAGTATTTT.

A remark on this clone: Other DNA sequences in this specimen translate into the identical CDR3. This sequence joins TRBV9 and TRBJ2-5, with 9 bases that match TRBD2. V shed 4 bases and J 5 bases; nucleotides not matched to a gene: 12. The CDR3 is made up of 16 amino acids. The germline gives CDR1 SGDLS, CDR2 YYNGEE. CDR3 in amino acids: CASSQGGAGGRETQYF. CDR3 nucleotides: TGTGCCAGCAGCCAAGGAGGCGCGGGGGGGCGGGAGACCCAGTACTTC.

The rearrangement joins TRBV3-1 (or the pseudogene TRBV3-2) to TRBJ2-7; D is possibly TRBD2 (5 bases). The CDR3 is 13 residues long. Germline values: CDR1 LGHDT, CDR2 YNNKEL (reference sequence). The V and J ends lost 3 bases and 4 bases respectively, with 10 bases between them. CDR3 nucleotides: TGTGCCAGCAGCCAGAGGGAAACTTACGAGCAGTACTTC. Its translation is CASSQRETYEQYF.

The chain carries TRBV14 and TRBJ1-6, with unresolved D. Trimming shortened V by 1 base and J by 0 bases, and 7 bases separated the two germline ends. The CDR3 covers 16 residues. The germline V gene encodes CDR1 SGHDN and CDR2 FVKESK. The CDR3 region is CASSQVGSSYNSPLHF. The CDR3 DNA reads TGTGCCAGCAGCCAAGTCGGGAGCTCCTATAATTCACCCCTCCACTTT.

DNA of the CDR3: TGTGCCTGGGGAGACAGTCCCAATCAGCCCCAGCATTTT. It translates to CAWGDSPNQPQHF. The V and J genes are TRBV30 and TRBJ1-5, with D perhaps TRBD1 (5 bases). This CDR3 contains 13 residues. The ends were cut back, 5 bases at V and 3 bases at J, with 11 bases in the middle. CDR1 is GTSNPN and CDR2 is SVGIG in the germline V gene (reference sequence).

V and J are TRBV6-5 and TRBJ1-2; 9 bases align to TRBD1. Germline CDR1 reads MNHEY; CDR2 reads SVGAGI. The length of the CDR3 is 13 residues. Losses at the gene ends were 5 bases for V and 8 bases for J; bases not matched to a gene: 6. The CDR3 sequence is CASSPGQGTGYTF. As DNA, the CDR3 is TGTGCCAGCAGTCCTGGACAGGGGACGGGCTACACCTTC.

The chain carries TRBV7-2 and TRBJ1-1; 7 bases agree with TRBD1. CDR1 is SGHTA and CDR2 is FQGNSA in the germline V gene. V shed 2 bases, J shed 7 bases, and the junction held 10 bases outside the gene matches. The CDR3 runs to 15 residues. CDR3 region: CASSLRGGASGEAFF. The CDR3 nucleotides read TGTGCCAGCAGCTTAAGAGGGGGCGCCTCTGGTGAAGCTTTCTTT.

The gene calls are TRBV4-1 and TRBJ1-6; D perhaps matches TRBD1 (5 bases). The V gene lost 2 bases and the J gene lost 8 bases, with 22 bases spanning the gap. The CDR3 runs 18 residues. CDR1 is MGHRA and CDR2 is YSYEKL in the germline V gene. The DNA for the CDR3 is TGCGCCAGCAGCCAACTACAATCCCGGGACGGGCGAGATTCACCCCTCCACTTT. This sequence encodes CASSQLQSRDGRDSPLHF.

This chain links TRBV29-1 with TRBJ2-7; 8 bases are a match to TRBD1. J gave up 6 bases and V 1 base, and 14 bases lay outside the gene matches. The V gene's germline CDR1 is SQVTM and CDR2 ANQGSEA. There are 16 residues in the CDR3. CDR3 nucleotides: TGCAGCGTTGAAGTAGGTCTGGGGGCAGGGGGCTCCGAGCAGTACTTC. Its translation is CSVEVGLGAGGSEQYF.

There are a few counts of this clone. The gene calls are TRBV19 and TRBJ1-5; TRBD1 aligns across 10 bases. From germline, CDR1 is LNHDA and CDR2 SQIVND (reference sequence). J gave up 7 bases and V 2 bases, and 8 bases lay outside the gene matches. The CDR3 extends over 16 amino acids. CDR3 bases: TGTGCCAGTAGTATAACCCGACAGGGGGCAGGACAGCCCCAGCATTTT. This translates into CASSITRQGAGQPQHF.